This is a list of T cell receptor beta chains from one sample in a study of CD8 T cells in ankylosing spondylitis. TCRdb ran MiXCR on the 5' RACE reads and lists one entry per CDR3 protein. The sample lists around 220,000 distinct CDR3 sequences; around 16% were seen once. Material for sequencing was blood, either unsorted or a sorted T cell fraction (not recorded which). Receptor source: a male donor with ankylosing spondylitis. Both conserved end residues are part of each CDR3.

j_gene,v_gene,CDR3aa
TRBJ2-1,TRBV5-1,CASTPDEAATYNEQFF
TRBJ2-5,TRBV3-1,CASSQEFRAQETQYF
TRBJ2-7,TRBV2,CASKGQGSEQYF
TRBJ1-4,TRBV2,CASTGGGEKLFF
TRBJ2-7,TRBV5-6,CASNRDNYEQYF
TRBJ1-2,TRBV29-1,CSVVIANYGYTF
TRBJ2-7,TRBV7-9,CASRALDLYEQYF
TRBJ2-1,TRBV10-3,CAISESDPLAGGGNEQFF
TRBJ1-1,TRBV29-1,CRATGNTEAFF
TRBJ1-1,TRBV20-1,CSARSMGRDTEAFF
TRBJ2-1,TRBV27,CASSIGTGPYNEQFF
TRBJ2-1,TRBV6-5,CASSYSAGNEQFF
TRBJ2-1,TRBV3-1,CASSQGVGGGPGNEQFF
TRBJ2-2,TRBV20-1,CSARKRDSGELFF
TRBJ1-2,TRBV29-1,CSVVGTGGNYGYTF
TRBJ2-5,TRBV7-9,CASSSSLVLETQYF
TRBJ1-3,TRBV7-3,CASSSGPGGDTIYF
TRBJ2-5,TRBV28,CASSLSPQGFGETQYF
TRBJ2-7,TRBV28,CASSLSNREGEQYF
TRBJ2-2,TRBV6-2/TRBV6-3,CASSYSELNTGELFF
TRBJ1-2,TRBV6-1,CASTDTNFYGYTF
TRBJ1-5,TRBV20-1,CSAGGTDSNQPQHF
TRBJ2-3,TRBV12-3/TRBV12-4,CASSLLEVTQYF
TRBJ2-3,TRBV3-1,CASSQEALGDTQYF
TRBJ2-5,TRBV10-3,CAISGLQQETQYF
TRBJ2-5,TRBV30,CAWSVVGETQYF
TRBJ1-2,TRBV4-1,CASSHAAPDIAGYTF
TRBJ1-6,TRBV4-2,CASMVDSNSPLHF
TRBJ2-3,TRBV12-3/TRBV12-4,CASSPLLTSTDTQYF
TRBJ2-2,TRBV24-1,CATSDSASPALAENTGELFF
TRBJ2-4,TRBV27,CASAWGSQNIQYF
TRBJ1-1,TRBV7-6,CASSLGGWDTEAFF
TRBJ2-1,TRBV5-6,CASSLVGSGGYNEQFF
TRBJ1-1,TRBV4-1,CASSQDPPGRGTEAFF
TRBJ2-3,TRBV20-1,CSARPSPRSTDTQYF
TRBJ2-5,TRBV11-2,CASSTGLYQETQYF